Shown below are 20 T cell receptor beta chains from a single sample sequenced in a study of blood T cell repertoires in COVID-19. TCRdb's copy holds only in-frame clones and misses some; the assay was immunoSEQ multiplex PCR. This sample carries about 520,000 clones, 80% to 90% of them seen once, and the ten largest clones take about 3.2%. Sequences were obtained from peripheral blood. The receptors here all came from a human donor in a cohort sampled during active COVID-19.

The chain employs TRBV12-5 and TRBJ1-2; 7 bases line up with TRBD1. J lost 2 bases, V lost 3 bases, and 6 bases had no gene match. This CDR3 is 15 amino acids long. Per the germline V gene, CDR1 is LGHNT and CDR2 is FRNRAP. The CDR3: CASGLATGDNYGYTF. The DNA for the CDR3 is TGTGCTAGTGGTTTAGCCACAGGGGACAACTATGGCTACACCTTC.

This clone has just one count. This chain links TRBV15 with TRBJ2-3; unclear D gene. The CDR3 totals 15 residues. Germline V gene data show CDR1 as LNHNV and CDR2 as YYDKDF (reference sequence). V dropped 0 bases and J dropped 3 bases, with 10 bases sitting between them. The CDR3 region has the DNA TGTGCCACCAGCAGAGATCGAATGCAGACAGATACGCAGTATTTT. Protein: CATSRDRMQTDTQYF.

The rearrangement links TRBV5-4 to TRBJ2-1, with D possibly TRBD1 on 5 matching bases. The V end lost 4 bases, the J end lost 7 bases, and 12 bases lay between the germline ends. This CDR3 comprises 13 residues. CDR1 is SGHNT, CDR2 YYREEE, per germline (reference sequence). The CDR3 sequence: CASSHHSGNEQFF. Here the CDR3 DNA reads TGTGCCAGCAGCCACCATTCAGGGAATGAGCAGTTCTTC.

This chain uses TRBV9 with TRBJ2-2; 8 nucleotides align to TRBD2. Germline V gene sequence: CDR1 SGDLS, CDR2 YYNGEE. Trimming at V came to 0 bases and at J to 4 bases, leaving 11 bases not matched to a gene. The CDR3 has 18 residues. The CDR3 is CASSVEGGGTRATGELFF. The CDR3 nucleotides read TGTGCCAGCAGCGTAGAGGGAGGCGGGACTAGAGCCACCGGGGAGCTGTTTTTT.

The chain carries TRBV7-9 and TRBJ2-7; D call uncertain. This CDR3 contains 14 residues. CDR1 SEHNR and CDR2 FQNEAQ come from the germline V gene (reference sequence). The V gene lost 5 bases and the J gene lost 0 bases, with 11 bases spanning the gap. DNA for the CDR3: TGTGCCAGCAGCATCGACACGAGCTCCTACGAGCAGTACTTC. It codes for CASSIDTSSYEQYF. The complete variable domain, with remaining parts taken from reference TRBV7-9 and TRBJ2-7, reads DTGVSQNPRHKITKRGQNVTFRCDPISEHNRLYWYRQTLGQGPEFLTYFQNEAQLEKSRLLSDRFSAERPKGSFSTLEIQRTEQGDSAMYLCASSIDTSSYEQYFGPGTRLTVT.

In regard to this clone: Other DNA sequences from this sample encode an identical CDR3 as well. This CDR3 reads CASSPLAGGSYEQYF. The CDR3, as DNA: TGCGCCAGCAGCCCGCTAGCGGGAGGTTCCTACGAGCAGTACTTC. The chain combines TRBV5-1 with TRBJ2-7; 11 positions agree with TRBD2. From germline, CDR1 is SGHRS and CDR2 YFSETQ. Trimming removed 4 bases from V and 1 base from J; junction bases left unmatched: 4. The CDR3 loop spans 15 amino acids.

This clone was counted only a few times. The gene calls are TRBV15 and TRBJ2-3; possible D gene TRBD2, 5 bases. In germline, CDR1 is LNHNV, CDR2 YYDKDF (reference sequence). The CDR3 extends over 14 amino acids. V lost 0 bases, J lost 9 bases, and 13 bases lay in between. The CDR3 is CATSRDGSAGTQYF. CDR3 nucleotide sequence: TGTGCCACCAGCAGAGATGGGTCGGCGGGCACGCAGTATTTT. The complete variable domain, with remaining parts taken from reference TRBV15 and TRBJ2-3, reads DAMVIQNPRYQVTQFGKPVTLSCSQTLNHNVMYWYQQKSSQAPKLLFHYYDKDFNNEADTPDNFQSRRPNTSFCFLDIRSPGLGDTAMYLCATSRDGSAGTQYFGPGTRLTVL.

V gene TRBV21-1 combines with J gene TRBJ2-2; TRBD2, the table's D call, was not compared with the DNA. TRBV21-1 is an annotated pseudogene. This CDR3 contains 15 residues. The CDR3 spells CASAELSYVAGELFF. CDR3 bases: TGTGCCAGCGCGGAACTATCTTATGTCGCCGGGGAGCTGTTTTTT.

This chain connects TRBV9 to TRBJ2-1; D call uncertain. V dropped 1 base and J dropped 0 bases, with 5 bases sitting between them. There are 14 residues in the CDR3. Per the germline V gene, CDR1 is SGDLS and CDR2 is YYNGEE. The CDR3 DNA reads TGTGCCAGCAGCGTACAGGACTCCTACAATGAGCAGTTCTTC. Translation gives CASSVQDSYNEQFF.

The chain carries TRBV18 and TRBJ2-3, with a weak D call TRBD2 (6 bases). CDR3 size: 14 residues. CDR1 and CDR2 from the germline V gene are KGHSH and LQKENI. V was shortened by 0 bases and J by 10 bases, with 14 bases between the two germline ends. CDR3 in DNA: TGTGCCAGCTCACCACCTGGGACTCCTCTCTCGCAGTATTTT. Its protein product is CASSPPGTPLSQYF.

This chain joins TRBV18 and TRBJ1-5; D is unclear. The CDR3 covers 13 residues. V lost 6 bases and J 3 bases, leaving 9 bases between the germline ends. Germline CDR1 reads KGHSH; CDR2 reads LQKENI. The CDR3 coding sequence is TGTGCCAGCTCGCCGTCTAACAATCAGCCCCAGCATTTT. This encodes CASSPSNNQPQHF.

The table lists this clone with a count of one. The chain employs TRBV5-1 and TRBJ2-1, with TRBD2 matching 10 bases. This CDR3 comprises 16 residues. Germline V CDR1 and CDR2: SGHRS, YFSETQ. The V and J ends lost 0 bases and 8 bases, in that order; junction bases with no gene match: 8. The CDR3: CASSLAGGTSVDEQFF. CDR3 in DNA: TGCGCCAGCAGCTTGGCCGGGGGGACTAGCGTTGATGAGCAGTTCTTC.

This chain links TRBV18 with TRBJ1-2, with TRBD1 matching 10 bases. The CDR3 runs 14 residues. Trimming took 3 bases from V and 6 from J; bases not matched to a gene: 4. Germline V gene sequence: CDR1 KGHSH, CDR2 LQKENI. The CDR3 loop is CASSPKGQGDGYTF. The CDR3 DNA sequence: TGTGCCAGCTCACCTAAAGGACAGGGGGATGGCTACACCTTC.

The chain employs TRBV19 and TRBJ1-3; no firm D call. Per the germline V gene, CDR1 is LNHDA and CDR2 is SQIVND (reference sequence). The CDR3 is made up of 16 amino acids. The germline V and J ends were trimmed by 1 base and 3 bases, with 13 bases remaining between them. The CDR3 loop reads CASSIAPGSNGNTIYF. The CDR3 DNA reads as TGTGCCAGTAGTATAGCCCCGGGGAGCAATGGAAACACCATATATTTT. Using reference TRBV19 and TRBJ1-3 for the parts outside the CDR3, the full variable domain is DGGITQSPKYLFRKEGQNVTLSCEQNLNHDAMYWYRQDPGQGLRLIYYSQIVNDFQKGDIAEGYSVSREKKESFPLTVTSAQKNPTAFYLCASSIAPGSNGNTIYFGEGSWLTVV.

The genes are TRBV6-6 and TRBJ2-7, with a weak D call TRBD2 (6 bases). The length of the CDR3 is 14 residues. The V gene's germline CDR1 is MNHNY and CDR2 SVGAGI (reference sequence). V shed 7 bases and J shed 0 bases, with 13 bases lying between them. Written as DNA, the CDR3 is TGTGCCAGCAATCTAGCGCAAAGCTCCTACGAGCAGTACTTC. Protein sequence: CASNLAQSSYEQYF.

The chain employs TRBV4-2 and TRBJ2-2; D remains unclear. The CDR3 contains 16 residues. The germline CDR1 and CDR2 sequences are LGHNA and YNFKEQ. Trimming left V 0 bases short and J 1 base short, with 9 bases between. CDR3 sequence reads: CASSQESKQNTGELFF. CDR3 sequence (DNA): TGTGCCAGCAGCCAAGAGTCAAAACAGAACACCGGGGAGCTGTTTTTT.

This clone occurred once. This chain's CDR3 is CATRDRPSGNTIYF. DNA for the CDR3: TGTGCCACCCGGGACAGACCCTCTGGAAACACCATATATTTT. V gene TRBV6-5 combines with J gene TRBJ1-3, with 7 bases lining up with TRBD1. The CDR3 length is 14 residues. J gave up 0 bases and V 10 bases, and 6 bases lay outside the gene matches. The germline V gene encodes CDR1 MNHEY and CDR2 SVGAGI.

The genes are TRBV7-2 and TRBJ2-3; TRBD2 agrees at 9 bases. V trimming: 1 base; J trimming: 4 bases; junction bases outside the gene matches: 0. CDR1 and CDR2 (germline): SGHTA, FQGNSA. The CDR3 has 14 amino acids. The CDR3 coding sequence is TGTGCCAGCAGCTTAGGGACTAGCGCAGATACGCAGTATTTT. Amino acids: CASSLGTSADTQYF. Full variable domain (outside the CDR3, taken from reference TRBV7-2 and TRBJ2-3): GAGVSQSPSNKVTEKGKDVELRCDPISGHTALYWYRQSLGQGLEFLIYFQGNSAPDKSGLPSDRFSAERTGGSVSTLTIQRTQQEDSAVYLCASSLGTSADTQYFGPGTRLTVL.

Here the CDR3 DNA reads TGCGCCAGCAGCTTTGAGAGCTCTGGGGCCAACGTCCTGACTTTC. Protein: CASSFESSGANVLTF. This chain joins TRBV5-1 and TRBJ2-6; D gene ambiguous. Deletions cut 2 bases from V and 0 bases from J, with 6 bases between. CDR1 is SGHRS, CDR2 YFSETQ, per germline. This CDR3 is 15 amino acids long.

This sequence joins TRBV6-5 and TRBJ1-5; 9 bases agree with TRBD1. Germline lookup yields CDR1 MNHEY and CDR2 SVGAGI. The CDR3 totals 14 residues. Unmatched junction bases numbered 5, after V lost 5 bases and J lost 6 bases. The CDR3 DNA is TGTGCCAGCAGTCCCCGGACAGGGGTTCAGCCCCAGCATTTT. Residues: CASSPRTGVQPQHF.